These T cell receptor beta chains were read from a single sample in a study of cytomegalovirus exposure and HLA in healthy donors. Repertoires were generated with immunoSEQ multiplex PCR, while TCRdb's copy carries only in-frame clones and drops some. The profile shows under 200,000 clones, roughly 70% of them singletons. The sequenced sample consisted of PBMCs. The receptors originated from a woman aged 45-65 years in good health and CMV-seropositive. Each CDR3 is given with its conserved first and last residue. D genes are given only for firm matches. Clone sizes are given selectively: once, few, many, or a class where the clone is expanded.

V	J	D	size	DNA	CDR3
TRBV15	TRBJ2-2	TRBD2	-	TGTGCCACCAGCAGGGACAAGGTTGGGGGGGTGAACACCGGGGAGCTGTTTTTT	CATSRDKVGGVNTGELFF
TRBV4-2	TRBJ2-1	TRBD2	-	TGTGCCAGCAGCCAACACTCGGCGGGGGGGCTTGGAAGCGATGAGCAGTTCTTC	CASSQHSAGGLGSDEQFF
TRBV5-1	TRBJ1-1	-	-	TGCGCCAGCAGCCTTCAGGGAACGAACACTGAAGCTTTCTTT	CASSLQGTNTEAFF
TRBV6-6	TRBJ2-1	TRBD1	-	TGTGCCAGCCACAGGGGTGCCTACAATGAGCAGTTCTTC	CASHRGAYNEQFF
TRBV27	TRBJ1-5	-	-	TGTGCCAGCAGTTTGGAGCAGGGCAACCAGCCCCAGCATTTT	CASSLEQGNQPQHF
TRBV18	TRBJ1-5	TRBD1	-	TGTGCCAGCTCATACGGGACAGGGGATCAGCCCCAGCATTTT	CASSYGTGDQPQHF
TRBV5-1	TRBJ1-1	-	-	TGCGCCAGCAGCTTAGGCGGGATGAACACTGAAGCTTTCTTT	CASSLGGMNTEAFF
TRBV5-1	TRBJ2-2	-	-	TGCGCCAGCAGCTTGGTAGTGGGGGGCACCGGGGAGCTGTTTTTT	CASSLVVGGTGELFF
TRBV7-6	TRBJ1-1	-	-	TGTGCCAGCAGCCCCCCCGGGAACACTGAAGCTTTCTTT	CASSPPGNTEAFF
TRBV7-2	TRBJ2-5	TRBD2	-	TGTGCCAGCAGCTTGCTGGGACTAGCGGGGGAAGTCCAAGAGACCCAGTACTTC	CASSLLGLAGEVQETQYF
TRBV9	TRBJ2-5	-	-	TGTGCCAGCAGCTCCCGTGGCGGAGAGACCCAGTACTTC	CASSSRGGETQYF
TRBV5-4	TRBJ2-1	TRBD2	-	TGTGCCAGCAGCTTGGGAGCGGGGGGCCACGTCAGGGTGCAGTTCTTC	CASSLGAGGHVRVQFF
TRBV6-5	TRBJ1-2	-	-	TGTGCCAGCAGCCCGAGGATGGGCTATGGCTACACCTTC	CASSPRMGYGYTF
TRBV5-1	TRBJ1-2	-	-	TGCGCCAGCAGCTTGGGGGGCATAGGGATGGGCTACACCTTC	CASSLGGIGMGYTF
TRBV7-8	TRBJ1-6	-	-	TGTGCCAGCAGCGCCACAACAGGATTAGGTTCACCCCTCCACTTT	CASSATTGLGSPLHF
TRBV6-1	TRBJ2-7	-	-	TGTGCCATCAGTGAGTGGATCCCGGGACACCTTGGACAGCAGTACTTC	CAISEWIPGHLGQQYF
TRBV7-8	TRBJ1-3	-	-	TGTGCCAGCAGCTTAGAGGACATGAACCTCGCCAACACCATATATTTT	CASSLEDMNLANTIYF
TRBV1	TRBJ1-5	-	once	TGCACCAGCAGCCAGCGGGCTAATCAGCCCCAGCATTTT	CTSSQRANQPQHF
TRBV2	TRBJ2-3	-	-	TGTGCCAGCAAGGGGGCAGATACGCAGTATTTT	CASKGADTQYF
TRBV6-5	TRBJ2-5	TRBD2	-	TGTGCCAGCAAAGGGCGGGGGGGGGCCGGGACCCAGTACTTC	CASKGRGGAGTQYF
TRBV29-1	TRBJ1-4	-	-	TGCAGCGTATCTGGCCAGATAAACGAAAAACTGTTTTTT	CSVSGQINEKLFF
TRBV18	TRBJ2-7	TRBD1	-	TGTGCCAGCTCCCCAACGGACAGGGCGAGGGAGCAGTACTTC	CASSPTDRAREQYF
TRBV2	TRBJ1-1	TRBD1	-	TGTGCCAGCAGTGAACTGGGACAGGGGGCGAATACTGAAGCTTTCTTT	CASSELGQGANTEAFF
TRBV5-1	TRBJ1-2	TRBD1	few	TGCGCCAGCAGCTCCGGGGGACAGGGGGCTAGGGATGGCTACACCTTC	CASSSGGQGARDGYTF
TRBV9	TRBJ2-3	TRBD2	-	TGTGCCAGCAGCCTGAGGACTAGCGGGGGGAAGGCAGATACGCAGTATTTT	CASSLRTSGGKADTQYF
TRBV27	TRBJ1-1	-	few	TGTGCCAGCGCGGAGAGTGCTATGAACACTGAAGCTTTCTTT	CASAESAMNTEAFF
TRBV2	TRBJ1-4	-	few	TGTGCCAGCAGACCAGGGGCAACTAATGAAAAACTGTTTTTT	CASRPGATNEKLFF
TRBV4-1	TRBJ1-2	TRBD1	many	TGCGCCAGCAGCCAAACTAGGACAGGAGGGAATGGCTACACCTTC	CASSQTRTGGNGYTF
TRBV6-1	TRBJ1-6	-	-	TGTGCCAGCAGTCAGGGACACATCTATAATTCACCCCTCCACTTT	CASSQGHIYNSPLHF
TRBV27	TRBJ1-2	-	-	TGTGCCAGCAGTTTATCGGCAGGGGCAAGTGGCTACACCTTC	CASSLSAGASGYTF
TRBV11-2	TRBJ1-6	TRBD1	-	TGTGCCAGCAGCCGACTAGACAGGGGCGATAATTCACCCCTCCACTTT	CASSRLDRGDNSPLHF
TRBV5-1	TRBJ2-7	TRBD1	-	TGCGCCAGCAGCCCGGGACAGGCCGGGGTCAACGAGCAGTACTTC	CASSPGQAGVNEQYF
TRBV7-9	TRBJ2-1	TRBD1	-	TGTGCCAGCAGCTTAGTGGGGGACAGGGGAAATAATGAGCAGTTCTTC	CASSLVGDRGNNEQFF
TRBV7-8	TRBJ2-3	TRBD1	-	TGTGCCAGCAGCTTGAAGACAGGGGAAGCAGATACGCAGTATTTT	CASSLKTGEADTQYF
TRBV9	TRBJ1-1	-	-	TGTGCCAGCAGCCCAGACGGAGTTTATGCTGAAGCTTTCTTT	CASSPDGVYAEAFF
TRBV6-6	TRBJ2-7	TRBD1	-	TGTGCCAGCAAATTTCAGGGGGACTCCTACGAGCAGTACTTC	CASKFQGDSYEQYF
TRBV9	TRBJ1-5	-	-	TGTGCCAGCAGCGCCCCTGAGCCCCAGCATTTT	CASSAPEPQHF
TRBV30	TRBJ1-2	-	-	TGTGCCTGGAGTCGCTCCGGGATATACTATGGCTACACCTTC	CAWSRSGIYYGYTF
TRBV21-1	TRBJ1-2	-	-	TGTGCCAGCAGCAAACTGAACAGCGGGGGCTACACCTTC	CASSKLNSGGYTF
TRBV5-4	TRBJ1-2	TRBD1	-	TGTGCCAGCAGCCAAGGGGGCGAACATGGCTACACCTTC	CASSQGGEHGYTF
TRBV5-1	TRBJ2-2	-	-	TGCGCCAGCAGCTTGAGGGGGGGGCGAACCGGGGAGCTGTTTTTT	CASSLRGGRTGELFF
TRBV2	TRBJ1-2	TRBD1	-	TGTGCCAGCAGTGATTCCCGGGACAGGGGGCCGGGTGGCTACACCTTC	CASSDSRDRGPGGYTF
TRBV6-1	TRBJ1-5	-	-	TGTGCCAGCATTACAACAGGGATGGGCAATCAGCCCCAGCATTTT	CASITTGMGNQPQHF
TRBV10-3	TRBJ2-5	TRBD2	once	TGTGCCATCAGTCCTCGGGGGGGGGAGACCCAGTACTTC	CAISPRGGETQYF
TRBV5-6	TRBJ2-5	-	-	TGTGCCAGCAGCTTGCTTGGGAGCGAGACCCAGTACTTC	CASSLLGSETQYF
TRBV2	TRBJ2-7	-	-	TGTGCCAGCAGTCAAGACGGCTACGAGCAGTACTTC	CASSQDGYEQYF
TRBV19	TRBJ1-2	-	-	TGTGCCAGTACCCCTAAGATGAACTATGGCTACACCTTC	CASTPKMNYGYTF
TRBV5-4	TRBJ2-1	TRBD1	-	TGTGCCAGCAGCTCAGGACAGGGGCTGGATGAGCAGTTCTTC	CASSSGQGLDEQFF
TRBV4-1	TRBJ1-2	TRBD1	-	TGCGCCAGCAGCCCAGGGGACAGGGGATTACTTGGCTACACCTTC	CASSPGDRGLLGYTF